This entry lists 16 T cell receptor beta chains sequenced from one sample in a study of T cell clonality in common variable immunodeficiency. Broader study findings: In common variable immunodeficiency, TCR beta chains reportedly carried fewer deletions and N-nucleotide insertions.

The antigens of these receptors remain unknown. Using immunoSEQ multiplex PCR, the repertoire was profiled, and TCRdb retains in-frame clones only, with some absent. Listed for the sample are about 19,000 clones, none seen a single time. Sequenced material: peripheral blood mononuclear cells. These receptor sequences come from a human donor with common variable immunodeficiency.

The sample holds a few counts of this clone. The read finishes 3 residues shy of the CDR3 end, and the germline J gene is used to complete it. The chain uses TRBV7-9 and TRBJ1-6; TRBD1 aligns across 7 bases. V lost 5 bases to trimming and J lost 1 base; unmatched junction nucleotides: 2. This CDR3 region has 15 residues. Germline V gives CDR1 SEHNR, CDR2 FQNEAQ (reference sequence). The sequenced part of the CDR3 DNA is TGTGCCAGCAGCCAACAGGGGTCCTATAATTCACCC. This translates into CASSQQGSYNSP. The whole CDR3 sequence is CASSQQGSYNSPLHF.

Ten or more counts support this clone. This CDR3 reads CSVARRWETQYF. CDR3 DNA, as far as it was read: TGCAGTGTTGCCCGGCGGTGGGAGACC. This chain connects TRBV20-1 to TRBJ2-5, with D hard to call. The sequenced fragment ends 3 residues before the CDR3 boundary, so the rest is inferred from the germline J gene. The CDR3 is 12 residues long. Germline V gene lookup returns CDR1 DFQATT and CDR2 SNEGSKA (reference sequence). V lost 7 bases to trimming and J lost 5 bases, with 14 bases between them.

Comments on this clone: Coverage ceases 3 residues before the CDR3 finishes, and the germline J gene fills in the end. This rearrangement joins TRBV19 to TRBJ2-3, with 7 nucleotides matching TRBD2. Trimming took 8 bases from V and 4 from J; bases not matched to a gene: 6. Germline CDR1 and CDR2: LNHDA and SQIVND (reference sequence). CDR3 length: 13 residues. The CDR3 protein is CASRASGSDTQYF. The CDR3 bases that were read are TGTGCCAGTCGGGCTAGCGGATCAGATACG.

About this clone itself: The read falls 3 residues short of the CDR3 end, and the missing part is taken from the germline J gene. This chain joins TRBV19 and TRBJ2-2; 10 nucleotides line up with TRBD1. Germline CDR1 LNHDA, CDR2 SQIVND (reference sequence). The CDR3 runs 16 residues. The V gene end was trimmed by 1 base and the J gene end by 4 bases; junction bases not matched to a gene: 3. The CDR3 loop is CASSIGGQGITGELFF. CDR3 DNA (partial): TGTGCCAGTAGTATAGGGGGACAGGGGATCACCGGGGAG.

At least ten counts were recorded for this clone. The read finishes 3 residues shy of the CDR3 end, and the germline J gene is used to complete it. The genes are TRBV5-1 and TRBJ2-2; D is perhaps TRBD1 (6 bases). Trimming shortened V by 9 bases and J by 0 bases, and 15 bases separated the two germline ends. The CDR3 has 15 residues. Looked up from germline, CDR1 is SGHRS and CDR2 is YFSETQ. The sequenced part of the CDR3 DNA is TGCGCCACCAGATGGACAGCCACGAACACCGGGGAG. This encodes CATRWTATNTGE. The whole CDR3 is CATRWTATNTGELFF.

Concerning this clone itself: The CDR3 end lies 3 residues beyond the end of the read and is filled in from the germline J gene. The chain has TRBV7-3 and TRBJ1-2; TRBD1 matches at 10 bases. Germline V gives CDR1 SGHTA, CDR2 FQGTGA. V was clipped by 2 bases and J by 4 bases; unmatched bases: 4. This CDR3 region has 15 residues. The CDR3 spells CASSLGTGASYGYTF. The covered CDR3 bases are TGTGCCAGCAGCTTAGGGACAGGGGCGAGCTATGGC.

This clone was observed a few times. The read comes to an end 3 residues before the CDR3 does, leaving the germline J gene to fill in the end. The rearrangement links TRBV6-2 or TRBV6-3 to TRBJ2-3; D possibly corresponds to TRBD1 (6 bases). The germline CDR1 and CDR2 sequences are MNHEY and SVGEGT. This CDR3 region has 14 residues. V was shortened by 8 bases and J by 3 bases, with 15 bases between the two germline ends. The sequenced CDR3 bases are TGTGCCAGCTCGGGCAGGGGAGAAACAGATACG. This gives the protein CASSGRGETDT. The full CDR3 reads CASSGRGETDTQYF.

Regarding this clone: The read ends 3 residues before the CDR3 terminus; that terminus is restored from the germline J gene. This sequence joins TRBV18 and TRBJ1-5, with 8 positions matching TRBD1. Germline V CDR1 and CDR2: KGHSH, LQKENI. The CDR3 has 16 residues. Trimming took 8 bases from V and 2 from J; bases not matched to a gene: 11. The CDR3 sequence is CASAEQGGFRNQPQHF. The sequenced CDR3 bases are TGTGCCAGCGCAGAACAGGGGGGGTTTCGCAATCAGCCC.

This clone showed up just a few times. The same CDR3 also results from other DNA sequences found in this sample. CDR3 residues: CASSFNQGGSPLHF. The CDR3 bases that were read are TGTGCCAGCAGCTTCAACCAGGGTGGATCACCC. The chain uses TRBV7-9 and TRBJ1-6; D may be TRBD1 (5 bases). The observed sequence ends 3 residues before the CDR3 terminus, with the missing tail filled in from the germline J gene. Per germline, CDR1 SEHNR and CDR2 FQNEAQ (reference sequence). V was pared by 3 bases and J by 10 bases, with 13 bases between. The CDR3 is made up of 14 amino acids.

The table lists this clone with many counts. The read ends 3 residues early relative to the CDR3; the germline J gene fills the gap. This chain links TRBV29-1 with TRBJ2-7; TRBD1 might be the D (6 bases). Trimming pared 6 bases from V and 2 bases from J, leaving 17 bases between. This CDR3 spans 14 amino acids. Germline V lookup: CDR1 SQVTM, CDR2 ANQGSEA. CDR3 DNA, as far as it was read: TGCAGCGTCCTTCTAGACAGGCTCGCCTACGAG. Translating it yields CSVLLDRLAYE. The entire CDR3 sequence reads CSVLLDRLAYEQYF.

Note on this clone: The missing CDR3 end, 3 residues past where the read stops, is filled in from the germline J gene. This sequence joins TRBV5-1 and TRBJ2-3; 9 bases line up with TRBD1. In germline, CDR1 is SGHRS, CDR2 YFSETQ. This CDR3 is built from 15 residues. V shed 3 bases, J shed 7 bases, and the junction held 9 bases outside the gene matches. The chain's CDR3 is CASSSDRGDMYTQYF. The covered CDR3 bases are TGCGCCAGCAGCTCAGACAGGGGGGATATGTATACG.

This clone was seen a handful of times. The read comes to an end 3 residues before the CDR3 does, leaving the germline J gene to fill in the end. V usage is TRBV19 and J usage is TRBJ2-7; D is perhaps TRBD2 (6 bases). V was cut by 5 bases and J by 2 bases, with 13 bases left in between. The CDR3 runs to 14 residues. The germline gives CDR1 LNHDA, CDR2 SQIVND (reference sequence). The CDR3 bases that were read are TGTGCCAGTAGTCCTAGGGACTTGACCTACGAG. As protein: CASSPRDLTYE. The entire CDR3 is CASSPRDLTYEQYF.

Remarks on this clone: The sequence runs out 3 residues before the end of the CDR3; the remainder is reconstructed from the germline J gene. V gene TRBV6-1 combines with J gene TRBJ2-5, with D possibly TRBD2 on 6 matching bases. The CDR3 runs to 13 residues. V was cut by 1 base and J by 7 bases, with 10 bases left in between. CDR1 MNHNS and CDR2 SASEGT come from the germline V gene. The CDR3 protein is CASSEDRRVTQYF. The covered CDR3 bases are TGTGCCAGCAGTGAAGATCGGAGGGTGACC.

Concerning this clone itself: The CDR3 goes on 3 residues after the read ends, and that part is filled in from the germline J gene. The genes are TRBV11-2 and TRBJ1-4; D gene unclear. The germline V gene encodes CDR1 SGHAT and CDR2 FQNNGV. The germline V and J ends were trimmed by 5 bases and 7 bases, with 11 bases remaining between them. The CDR3 length is 13 residues. The CDR3 here is CASSNPFGEKLFF. The CDR3 bases that were read are TGTGCCAGCAGCAACCCCTTCGGTGAAAAA.

The sample holds a few counts of this clone. The CDR3 end lies 3 residues beyond the end of the read and is filled in from the germline J gene. This chain uses TRBV7-9 with TRBJ1-3; D is unresolved. The CDR3 is 13 amino acids. Between the trimmed V and J ends, which lost 5 bases and 2 bases, there was a span of 7 bases. From germline, CDR1 is SEHNR and CDR2 FQNEAQ (reference sequence). The DNA read from the CDR3 is TGTGCCAGCAGCACAGAACCTGGAAACACC. Encoded protein: CASSTEPGNT. Given in full, the CDR3 is CASSTEPGNTIYF.

This clone is large (0.1 to 1%). The read halts 3 residues ahead of the CDR3 end, with the missing end drawn from the germline J gene. V and J are TRBV27 and TRBJ1-6, with D perhaps matching TRBD1 (6 bases). Germline V gene lookup returns CDR1 MNHEY and CDR2 SMNVEV (reference sequence). The CDR3 is 14 residues long. The germline V and J ends were trimmed by 3 bases and 5 bases, with 8 bases remaining between them. The CDR3 protein is CASSFTGNNSPLHF. CDR3 DNA (partial): TGTGCCAGCAGTTTTACAGGGAATAATTCACCC.